Below, one TCR beta chain is given with its context. Read sequence stops 3 residues before the CDR3 end, and the germline J gene provides the missing end. This table comes from immunoSEQ multiplex PCR, and its TCRdb copy is limited to in-frame clones, with some not included. The sample table includes 20,000 to 30,000 clones. V gave up 0 bases and J gave up 6 bases, with 18 bases separating them. This CDR3 is built from 16 residues. Germline CDR1 is SGHRS and CDR2 is YFSETQ. The sample comes from a study of T cells in women clearing cervical HPV infection. The rearrangement joins TRBV5-1 to TRBJ1-1; maybe TRBD1 (6 bases). Specimen: blood buffy coat. This TCR was recovered from a woman aged 18-69 years with a cervical HPV16 infection that either progressed to CIN3+ or cleared (not recorded which). The CDR3 reads CASSLALGGLVAEAFF. The sequenced part of the CDR3 DNA is TGCGCCAGCAGCTTGGCCCTAGGGGGATTGGTAGCTGAA.